This T cell receptor (beta chain) appears in the sequencing data of a study of response to subunit inactivated influenza vaccine. Whole-study results and caveats: After each seasonal influenza vaccination, few new T cells are recruited, the authors suggested.

TCRdb re-called the RT-PCR reads through MiXCR, storing one row per CDR3 protein. The sample records approximately 500,000 distinct CDR3 sequences, under 15% being singletons. Germline loops: CDR1 SGHRS, CDR2 YFSETQ. With 4 bases clipped from V and 1 base from J, the junction kept 4 bases outside the gene matches. The CDR3 extends over 16 amino acids. On this clonotype: No antigen is known for it.

This specimen was PBMCs from blood, taken 45 days after vaccination. This TCR was recovered from a man aged 50-59 years who received an inactivated influenza vaccine. The chain couples TRBV5-1 to TRBJ2-3, with 12 nucleotides matching TRBD2. CDR3: CASSRRTSGGTDTQYF. The CDR3, as DNA: TGCGCCAGCAGCCGCCGGACTAGCGGGGGCACAGATACGCAGTATTTT.